This TCR beta chain was recorded in a study of regulatory T cells in long-lasting Graves disease. iRepertoire HTBI primers and Arm-PCR of CDR3 regions built TCR beta libraries. TCRdb re-analysed the multiplex PCR reads in MiXCR, keeping a single row per CDR3 protein. The sample consists of a few hundred thousand distinct CDR3 sequences, approximately 25% of them appearing once. Germline assignment: CDR1 MDHEN and CDR2 SYDVKM. The V end was cut by 5 bases, the J end by 0 bases, with 17 bases between. The CDR3 has 17 residues. This sample's time point: persistent/refractory GD, antithyroid drugs over 5 years with positive TRAb. Generation of the TCR library employed RNA extracted from PBMCs.

The sequence was obtained from a woman aged 40 to 50 with Graves disease. Material: peripheral blood mononuclear cells (PBMCs), obtained when the disease was refractory, from a patient treated with antithyroid drugs. V is TRBV28 and J is TRBJ2-1; D might be TRBD1 (6 bases). The CDR3 loop reads CASSLPRDKSSYNEQFF. CDR3 sequence (DNA): TGTGCCAGCAGTCTGCCACGGGACAAGAGCTCCTACAATGAGCAGTTCTTC.